The rows below give T cell receptor beta chains drawn from one sample of a study of somatic mutations in cytotoxic T cells in rheumatoid arthritis. This table comes from immunoSEQ multiplex PCR, and its TCRdb copy is limited to in-frame clones, with some not included. This sample has about 20,000 clones, with 60% to 85% found just once. Material for sequencing was CD8+ T cells sorted from blood. The source is an adult with rheumatoid arthritis. CDR3s include the opening cysteine and the closing phenylalanine or tryptophan. A D gene is named only where the DNA matches it firmly. Clone size is given for some rows only: seen once, a few or many times, or a class if the clone is expanded.

j_gene | abundance | d_gene | v_gene | CDR3aa | CDR3nt
TRBJ1-1 | NA | NA | TRBV13 | CASSLPSLNTEAFF | TGTGCCAGCAGCTTACCGAGCTTGAACACTGAAGCTTTCTTT
TRBJ1-5 | once | NA | TRBV28 | CASSLGESNQPQHF | TGTGCCAGCAGTTTAGGGGAGAGCAATCAGCCCCAGCATTTT
TRBJ2-7 | NA | NA | TRBV13 | CASSLGGGSDEQYF | TGTGCCAGCAGCTTAGGGGGGGGATCGGACGAGCAGTACTTC
TRBJ2-3 | NA | NA | TRBV30 | CAWIIEAATSLVPTDTQYF | TGTGCCTGGATAATTGAAGCAGCAACCTCACTGGTTCCCACAGATACGCAGTATTTT
TRBJ1-3 | NA | NA | TRBV11-2 | CASSLDRTSSSGNTIYF | TGTGCCAGCAGCTTAGACAGGACCTCTAGCTCTGGAAACACCATATATTTT
TRBJ2-1 | NA | NA | TRBV11-2 | CASSFYNEQFF | TGTGCCAGCAGCTTCTACAATGAGCAGTTCTTC
TRBJ2-1 | NA | TRBD2 | TRBV27 | CASSLLSGGANEQFF | TGTGCCAGCAGTTTACTTAGCGGGGGGGCGAATGAGCAGTTCTTC
TRBJ2-5 | NA | NA | TRBV6-5 | CASSYSPEETQYF | TGTGCCAGCAGTTACTCGCCGGAAGAGACCCAGTACTTC
TRBJ2-7 | once | TRBD1 | TRBV4-1 | CASSTSGTGNYEQYF | TGCGCCAGCAGTACGTCCGGGACAGGGAACTACGAGCAGTACTTC
TRBJ2-2 | NA | TRBD1 | TRBV6-5 | CASSPTGVSGELFF | TGTGCCAGCAGCCCAACAGGGGTTTCCGGGGAGCTGTTTTTT
TRBJ2-3 | NA | TRBD2 | TRBV5-1 | CASSPPAGEGTDTQYF | TGCGCCAGCAGCCCCCCGGCGGGAGAAGGCACAGATACGCAGTATTTT
TRBJ2-2 | once | NA | TRBV7-6 | CASSLQPDTGELFF | TGTGCCAGCAGCTTACAGCCTGACACCGGGGAGCTGTTTTTT
TRBJ1-1 | NA | NA | TRBV4-1 | CASSLPGNTEAFF | TGCGCCAGCAGCTTACCGGGAAACACTGAAGCTTTCTTT
TRBJ2-5 | NA | TRBD1 | TRBV4-1 | CASSRGQVQETQYF | TGCGCCAGCAGCCGGGGACAGGTCCAAGAGACCCAGTACTTC
TRBJ1-2 | NA | NA | TRBV6-6 | CASTSAEGYTF | TGTGCCAGCACTTCAGCCGAAGGCTACACCTTC
TRBJ2-1 | NA | NA | TRBV7-9 | CASSPPLSGAEDEQFF | TGTGCCAGCAGCCCCCCCCTAAGCGGAGCTGAGGATGAGCAGTTCTTC
TRBJ2-3 | NA | TRBD1 | TRBV9 | CASSEGTGGRDTQYF | TGTGCCAGCAGCGAGGGGACAGGGGGTAGGGATACGCAGTATTTT
TRBJ1-5 | NA | NA | TRBV27 | CASSRGNQPQHF | TGTGCCAGCAGTCGGGGAAATCAGCCCCAGCATTTT
TRBJ1-2 | NA | TRBD1 | TRBV2 | CAGRDSRKLANYGYTF | TGTGCGGGGCGGGACAGCCGGAAGTTAGCTAACTATGGCTACACCTTC
TRBJ1-3 | NA | NA | TRBV9 | CASSVGPAEFSGNTIYF | TGTGCCAGCAGCGTAGGCCCTGCGGAATTCTCTGGAAACACCATATATTTT
TRBJ2-7 | NA | NA | TRBV19 | CASSSGYEQYF | TGTGCCAGTAGTAGCGGCTACGAGCAGTACTTC
TRBJ2-1 | once | NA | TRBV7-9 | CASSLVGYSYNEQFF | TGTGCCAGCAGCTTAGTAGGGTACTCCTACAATGAGCAGTTCTTC
TRBJ2-1 | NA | NA | TRBV30 | CAWSGGDEQFF | TGTGCCTGGAGTGGGGGGGATGAGCAGTTCTTC
TRBJ1-1 | NA | NA | TRBV11-2 | CASSSRGGKAFF | TGTGCCAGCAGCTCGAGGGGGGGTAAAGCTTTCTTT
TRBJ1-4 | NA | NA | TRBV19 | CASKNEHGLIEKLFF | TGTGCCAGTAAGAATGAACACGGACTAATTGAAAAACTGTTTTTT
TRBJ2-3 | NA | TRBD2 | TRBV2 | CATRTGLVTDTQYF | TGTGCCACCAGAACAGGACTAGTAACAGATACGCAGTATTTT
TRBJ1-1 | NA | TRBD1 | TRBV7-8 | CASSPPGRGLGAEAFF | TGTGCCAGCAGCCCACCGGGCAGGGGGTTGGGGGCTGAAGCTTTCTTT
TRBJ2-1 | NA | NA | TRBV29-1 | CSVEDLGAEQFF | TGCAGCGTTGAAGATCTAGGGGCTGAGCAGTTCTTC
TRBJ2-5 | NA | TRBD1 | TRBV27 | CASSLSFATGGRGETQYF | TGTGCCAGCAGTTTATCGTTCGCGACAGGGGGCAGAGGGGAGACCCAGTACTTC
TRBJ1-1 | NA | NA | TRBV27 | CASIYPKDGTKAFF | TGTGCCAGCATTTACCCCAAGGACGGGACAAAAGCTTTCTTT
TRBJ2-6 | NA | NA | TRBV29-1 | CSVEQMRGSGANVLTF | TGCAGCGTTGAACAGATGCGCGGCTCTGGGGCCAACGTCCTGACTTTC
TRBJ1-1 | NA | NA | TRBV6-5 | CASSSSGAAEAFF | TGTGCCAGCAGTTCTTCAGGGGCGGCTGAAGCTTTCTTT
TRBJ2-1 | NA | TRBD1 | TRBV7-2 | CASSSVGTGDEQFF | TGTGCCAGCAGCTCTGTTGGGACAGGTGATGAGCAGTTCTTC
TRBJ1-2 | once | NA | TRBV6-5 | CASTTDSYGYTF | TGTGCCAGCACGACGGACAGCTATGGCTACACCTTC
TRBJ2-5 | NA | NA | TRBV28 | CASSELQGGAQYF | TGTGCCAGCAGTGAATTACAGGGTGGAGCCCAGTACTTC
TRBJ2-7 | NA | TRBD2 | TRBV30 | CAWSDESGRALLGQYF | TGTGCCTGGAGTGACGAGAGCGGGAGGGCCCTCCTAGGGCAGTACTTC
TRBJ1-4 | NA | TRBD1 | TRBV6-1 | CASSESTGGNEKLFF | TGTGCCAGCAGTGAATCGACAGGGGGTAATGAAAAACTGTTTTTT
TRBJ1-1 | NA | NA | TRBV10-3 | CAISESVALGNTEAFF | TGTGCCATCAGTGAGTCGGTGGCCTTGGGGAACACTGAAGCTTTCTTT
TRBJ1-2 | NA | NA | TRBV5-6 | CASSLGSWGELNYGYTF | TGTGCCAGCAGCTTGGGTTCTTGGGGGGAGTTAAACTATGGCTACACCTTC
TRBJ2-3 | NA | NA | TRBV19 | CASSKGLLTDTQYF | TGTGCCAGTAGTAAGGGACTTCTCACAGATACGCAGTATTTT
TRBJ2-4 | NA | NA | TRBV7-9 | CASSSTNARNIQYF | TGTGCCAGCAGCTCCACTAATGCAAGGAACATTCAGTACTTC
TRBJ2-7 | few | NA | TRBV15 | CATSRDLWVYEQYF | TGTGCCACCAGCAGAGATCTATGGGTATATGAGCAGTACTTC
TRBJ2-1 | few | NA | TRBV2 | CASIPGSYDEQFF | TGTGCCAGCATCCCGGGTTCTTACGATGAGCAGTTCTTC
TRBJ1-1 | few | NA | TRBV27 | CASIGGGTEAFF | TGTGCCAGCATAGGAGGGGGTACTGAAGCTTTCTTT
TRBJ1-5 | NA | TRBD1 | TRBV19 | CASSPTGGTQPQHF | TGTGCCAGTAGTCCAACAGGGGGAACTCAGCCCCAGCATTTT
TRBJ1-4 | NA | NA | TRBV30 | CAWSVPESTNEKLFF | TGTGCCTGGAGTGTCCCCGAGTCAACTAATGAAAAACTGTTTTTT
TRBJ2-1 | NA | NA | TRBV6-4 | CASSDSAGMDPNEQFF | TGTGCCAGCAGTGACTCAGCGGGTATGGATCCTAATGAGCAGTTCTTC
TRBJ2-1 | once | NA | TRBV29-1 | CSVLDRNEQFF | TGCAGCGTCCTGGATCGTAATGAGCAGTTCTTC
TRBJ1-2 | NA | NA | TRBV13 | CASSLETTGGYTF | TGTGCCAGCAGCTTAGAAACAACTGGAGGCTACACCTTC
TRBJ1-2 | NA | NA | TRBV6-5 | CASSLVGYGYTF | TGTGCCAGCAGCCTCGTGGGCTATGGCTACACCTTC
TRBJ2-5 | NA | TRBD1 | TRBV6-6 | CASSKTGSHHF | TGTGCCAGCAGTAAGACAGGGAGTCACCACTTC